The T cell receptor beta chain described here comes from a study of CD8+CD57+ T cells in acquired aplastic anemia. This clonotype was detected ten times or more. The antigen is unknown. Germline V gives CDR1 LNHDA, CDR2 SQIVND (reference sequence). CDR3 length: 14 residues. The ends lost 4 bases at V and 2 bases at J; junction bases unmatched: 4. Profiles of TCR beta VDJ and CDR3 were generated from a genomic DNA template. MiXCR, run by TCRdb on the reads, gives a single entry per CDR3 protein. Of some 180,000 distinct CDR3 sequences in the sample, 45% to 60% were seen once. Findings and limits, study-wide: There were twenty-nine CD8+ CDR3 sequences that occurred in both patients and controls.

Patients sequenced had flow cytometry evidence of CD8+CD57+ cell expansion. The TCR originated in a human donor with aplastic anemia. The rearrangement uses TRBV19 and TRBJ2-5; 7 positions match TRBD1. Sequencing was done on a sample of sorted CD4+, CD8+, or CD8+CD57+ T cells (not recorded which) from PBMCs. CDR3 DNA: TGTGCCAGTAGTAATACGGGACAGCAAGAGACCCAGTACTTC. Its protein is CASSNTGQQETQYF.